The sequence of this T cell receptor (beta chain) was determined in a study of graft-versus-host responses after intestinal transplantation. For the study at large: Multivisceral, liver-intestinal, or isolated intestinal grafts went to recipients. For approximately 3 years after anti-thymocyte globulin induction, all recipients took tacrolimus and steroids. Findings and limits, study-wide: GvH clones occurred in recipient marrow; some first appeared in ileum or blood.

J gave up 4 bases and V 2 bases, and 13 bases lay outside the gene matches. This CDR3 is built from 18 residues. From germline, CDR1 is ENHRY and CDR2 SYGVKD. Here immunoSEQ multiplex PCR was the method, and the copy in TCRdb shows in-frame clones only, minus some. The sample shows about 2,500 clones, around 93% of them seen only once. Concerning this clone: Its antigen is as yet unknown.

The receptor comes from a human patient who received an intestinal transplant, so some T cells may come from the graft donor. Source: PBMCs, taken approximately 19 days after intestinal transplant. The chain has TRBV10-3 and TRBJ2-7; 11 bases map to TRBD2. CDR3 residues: CAISEGSGGASLGYEQYV. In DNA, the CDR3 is TGTGCCATCAGTGAGGGTAGCGGGGGGGCCAGTTTAGGTTACGAGCAGTACGTC.